The source of this T cell receptor beta chain is a study of CD8 T cells in ankylosing spondylitis. This clonotype was recorded a few times. The target antigen is unknown. TCRdb itself ran the 5' RACE reads through MiXCR, one entry per CDR3 protein. The repertoire holds some 130,000 distinct CDR3 sequences, approximately 17% seen once, with approximately 30% in the top ten. Study-wide results and limits: Ankylosing spondylitis blood appeared to be characterized by a TCR beta motif of 8 or 9 highly homologous variants. Clones tied to disease were said to be significantly enriched in matched ankylosing spondylitis synovial fluid.

The CDR3 contains 13 residues. The ends were cut back, 6 bases at V and 2 bases at J, with 8 bases in the middle. The sequence was collected from a male donor with ankylosing spondylitis. Sequenced: blood, either unsorted or a sorted T cell fraction (not recorded which). V and J are TRBV12-3 or TRBV12-4 and TRBJ1-3; D remains ambiguous. The CDR3 spells CASRLKTGNTIYF. CDR3 coding DNA: TGTGCCAGCAGACTGAAGACTGGAAACACCATATATTTT.